The clone carrying this T cell receptor beta chain was found a few times. Its antigen is unidentified. This sample was taken from a study of T cell repertoires in cytomegalovirus infection. Study overall: A matching HLA type, together with CMV infection, was signaled by public TCR beta signatures. General study findings and limits: The ex vivo response was dominated by HLA-C-restricted CMV-specific TCR beta clonotypes.

TCRdb reanalysed the reads using MiXCR and keeps one entry per CDR3 protein. In the table there are a few hundred thousand distinct CDR3 sequences, roughly 13% of which are singletons. This CDR3 contains 13 residues. The germline V gene encodes CDR1 KGHSH and CDR2 LQKENI. V gave up 3 bases and J gave up 8 bases, with 11 bases separating them. The chain has TRBV18 and TRBJ1-5; D unclear. The sequenced material came from PBMCs. The TCR sequence derives from a human donor in good health (CMV status not recorded). Some clones in this sample may be carry-over from other donors' samples. CDR3 amino acids: CASSPSLKEPQHF. CDR3 DNA: TGTGCCAGCTCACCGTCCTTAAAAGAGCCCCAGCATTTT.